The 18 T cell receptor beta chains presented below share a single source sample, sequenced in a study of blood T cell repertoires in COVID-19. Sequencing used immunoSEQ multiplex PCR; TCRdb keeps in-frame clones, though not all of them. This table holds about 170,000 clones, over 60% found once. Sequencing used peripheral blood. These receptors originate from a man in his 60s with acute or convalescent COVID-19.

The rearrangement joins TRBV18 to TRBJ2-5; a possible D gene is TRBD1 (5 bases). Germline lookup yields CDR1 KGHSH and CDR2 LQKENI. The ends were cut back, 4 bases at V and 5 bases at J, with 14 bases in the middle. The CDR3 spans 14 residues. CDR3 coding DNA: TGTGCCAGCTCACGGGCTGGGGCAGATGAGACCCAGTACTTC. It is translated as CASSRAGADETQYF.

V usage is TRBV24-1 and J usage is TRBJ2-7, with 7 bases lining up with TRBD2. V was pared by 4 bases and J by 5 bases, with 4 bases of the junction left unmatched. CDR1 KGHDR and CDR2 SFDVKD come from the germline V gene. The CDR3 has 13 amino acids. In DNA, the CDR3 is TGTGCCACCAGTGACGGGGGGATCAACGAGCAGTACTTC. Translating it yields CATSDGGINEQYF.

There are a few counts of this clone. The chain joins TRBV5-1 to TRBJ1-3; TRBD1 might be the D (6 bases). V was pared by 5 bases and J by 4 bases, with 16 bases between. CDR1 and CDR2 (germline): SGHRS, YFSETQ. This CDR3 region has 15 residues. Here the CDR3 reads CASSKDSTLGNTIYF. DNA for the CDR3: TGCGCCAGCAGTAAGGACAGTACTTTGGGAAACACCATATATTTT.

The rearrangement uses TRBV6-6 and TRBJ2-7, with D unresolved. There are 12 residues in the CDR3. V gave up 5 bases and J gave up 6 bases, with 11 bases separating them. Germline CDR1 and CDR2: MNHNY and SVGAGI (reference sequence). The DNA for the CDR3 is TGTGCCAGCAGTACGACTGAGACCGAGCAGTACTTC. It yields the protein CASSTTETEQYF.

The chain couples TRBV29-1 to TRBJ2-2; D is undetermined. V gave up 4 bases and J gave up 1 base, with 7 bases separating them. Germline CDR1 SQVTM, CDR2 ANQGSEA. The CDR3 consists of 13 residues. As DNA, the CDR3 is TGCAGCGTTGTCGTCCGGAACACCGGGGAGCTGTTTTTT. Its protein product is CSVVVRNTGELFF.

The V and J genes are TRBV10-2 and TRBJ1-6, with 11 bases aligning to TRBD1. Trimming at V came to 5 bases and at J to 5 bases, leaving 5 bases not matched to a gene. The length of the CDR3 is 16 residues. Germline values: CDR1 WSHSY, CDR2 SAAADI. CDR3 residues: CASSPPGQGDNSPLHF. DNA for the CDR3: TGCGCCAGCAGTCCTCCGGGACAGGGGGATAATTCACCCCTCCACTTT.

The chain joins TRBV24-1 to TRBJ1-1; D possibly corresponds to TRBD1 (6 bases). The CDR3 contains 14 residues. Germline lookup yields CDR1 KGHDR and CDR2 SFDVKD. V lost 4 bases and J lost 1, with 9 bases in between. CDR3 coding DNA: TGTGCCACCAGTGAAGGGGGGGGGAACACTGAAGCTTTCTTT. This gives the protein CATSEGGGNTEAFF.

The chain is built from TRBV7-6 and TRBJ2-1, with 7 bases fitting TRBD1. Unmatched junction bases numbered 6, after V lost 5 bases and J lost 8 bases. In germline, CDR1 is SGHVS, CDR2 FNYEAQ. There are 13 residues in the CDR3. The CDR3 DNA reads as TGTGCCAGCAGCAAGGACAGGCGGTATGAGCAGTTCTTC. Translation gives CASSKDRRYEQFF.

The chain has TRBV6-6 and TRBJ1-5, with D hard to call. The CDR3 runs to 13 residues. Deletions cut 7 bases from V and 2 bases from J, with 9 bases between. Germline V gene lookup returns CDR1 MNHNY and CDR2 SVGAGI (reference sequence). In nucleotides, the CDR3 is TGTGCCAGCACTCTAACAGGCAATCAGCCCCAGCATTTT. Amino acids: CASTLTGNQPQHF.

The chain uses TRBV19 and TRBJ1-2, with D possibly being TRBD1 (6 bases). Germline V gene data show CDR1 as LNHDA and CDR2 as SQIVND (reference sequence). V was cut by 1 base and J by 4 bases, with 13 bases left in between. The CDR3 loop spans 15 amino acids. The CDR3 is CASSIVFGGPYGYTF. The CDR3 nucleotides are TGTGCCAGTAGTATAGTGTTCGGGGGGCCCTATGGCTACACCTTC.

This clone was seen a few times. The chain joins TRBV10-3 to TRBJ1-2, with 11 bases identical to TRBD1. Trimming removed 8 bases from V and 8 bases from J; junction bases left unmatched: 7. The CDR3 has 13 amino acids. The germline V gene has CDR1 ENHRY and CDR2 SYGVKD. In DNA, the CDR3 is TGTGCCATCTGGGGGGGACAGGGGGAAGGCTACACCTTC. Protein sequence: CAIWGGQGEGYTF.

The rearrangement links TRBV7-9 to TRBJ2-7; D perhaps matches TRBD2 (5 bases). Germline V gives CDR1 SEHNR, CDR2 FQNEAQ (reference sequence). This CDR3 is 13 amino acids long. Trimming left V 3 bases short and J 0 bases short, with 6 bases between. The CDR3 loop reads CASSFGGSYEQYF. CDR3 nucleotides: TGTGCCAGCAGCTTTGGAGGCTCCTACGAGCAGTACTTC.

This clone was seen only a few times. V usage is TRBV6-5 and J usage is TRBJ2-7, with D possibly matching TRBD2 (6 bases). Trimming took off 7 bases at V and 2 bases at J, with 15 bases between the two ends. The CDR3 covers 14 residues. Looked up from germline, CDR1 is MNHEY and CDR2 is SVGAGI. CDR3: CASTQRLGPYEQYF. CDR3 DNA sequence: TGTGCCAGCACTCAGAGACTAGGCCCCTACGAGCAGTACTTC.

The CDR3 region is CSVLQGLGYTF. CDR3 in DNA: TGCAGCGTTCTTCAGGGTCTTGGCTACACCTTC. The genes are TRBV29-1 and TRBJ1-2; tentative D call: TRBD1 (5 bases). CDR1 SQVTM and CDR2 ANQGSEA come from the germline V gene. This CDR3 spans 11 amino acids. The germline V and J ends were trimmed by 5 bases and 7 bases, with 11 bases remaining between them.

The chain employs TRBV7-9 and TRBJ1-2; D possibly corresponds to TRBD1 (5 bases). Trimming cost V 0 bases and J 6 bases, with 11 bases left between them. CDR1 is SEHNR and CDR2 is FQNEAQ in the germline V gene (reference sequence). The CDR3 extends over 14 amino acids. CDR3 loop: CASSLAGRVNGYTF. DNA for the CDR3: TGTGCCAGCAGCTTAGCGGGCAGGGTCAATGGCTACACCTTC. The whole variable domain, filled in from reference TRBV7-9 and TRBJ1-2, reads DTGVSQNPRHKITKRGQNVTFRCDPISEHNRLYWYRQTLGQGPEFLTYFQNEAQLEKSRLLSDRFSAERPKGSFSTLEIQRTEQGDSAMYLCASSLAGRVNGYTFGSGTRLTVV.

This sequence joins TRBV7-8 and TRBJ2-5; 12 bases line up with TRBD2. The V and J ends lost 5 bases and 4 bases, in that order; junction bases with no gene match: 2. CDR1 is SGHVS and CDR2 is FQNEAQ in the germline V gene. The CDR3 consists of 14 residues. In DNA form, the CDR3 reads TGTGCCAGCAGCAAGACTAGCGGGGGAGAGACCCAGTACTTC. This sequence encodes CASSKTSGGETQYF.

V gene TRBV7-2 combines with J gene TRBJ2-7; TRBD1 matches 7 bases. Trimming cost V 5 bases and J 2 bases; bases outside gene matches: 6. The CDR3 length is 14 residues. Germline assignment: CDR1 SGHTA and CDR2 FQGNSA. In nucleotides, the CDR3 is TGTGCCAGCAGCCCCCGGACAGGAACCTACGAGCAGTACTTC. This codes for CASSPRTGTYEQYF.

The V gene is TRBV19, the J gene TRBJ1-2; D not certain. With 5 bases removed from V and 4 bases from J, the gap between germline ends came to 5 bases. Germline CDR1 is LNHDA and CDR2 is SQIVND (reference sequence). The CDR3 length is 11 residues. The CDR3 coding sequence is TGTGCCAGTAGTCCGGGCTATGGCTACACCTTC. It specifies CASSPGYGYTF.